This TCR beta chain derives from a study of OX40 agonist ivuxolimab in advanced cancers. Details on this clone: Antigen specificity is unknown.

Assay: immunoSEQ multiplex PCR; the TCRdb copy retains only in-frame clones and omits some. The sample shows tens of thousands of clones, about 87% of them seen only once. Study-wide results and limits: The antigens recognized by the expanded peripheral T cells, that is their antigen specificity, were not determined.

With 2 bases removed from V and 4 bases from J, the gap between germline ends came to 11 bases. The CDR3 contains 14 residues. The V gene's germline CDR1 is SGHVS and CDR2 FNYEAQ. Sequencing used CD4+ or CD8+ T cells sorted from blood, obtained in a trial of the OX40 agonist ivuxolimab. The V gene is TRBV7-6, the J gene TRBJ1-1; D call uncertain. This clonotype was obtained from an adult with an advanced solid tumor such as melanoma, head and neck, liver or kidney cancer. As DNA, the CDR3 is TGTGCCAGCAGCTTAAAGTCCCGGGGCACTGAAGCTTTCTTT. Translation gives CASSLKSRGTEAFF.